A single sample gave rise to the 20 T cell receptor beta chains below, sequenced in a study of regulatory T cells in long-lasting Graves disease. Time point meaning: newly diagnosed GD, antithyroid drugs for less than 3 months. PBMC-extracted RNA yielded the TCR library. Sequencing libraries for TCR beta were prepared with iRepertoire HTBI primers and Arm-PCR of CDR3 regions. Using its own MiXCR run on the multiplex PCR reads, TCRdb lists one record per CDR3 protein. The sample has 350,000 to 550,000 distinct CDR3 sequences, 14% seen once; the top ten hold roughly 18%. The sample also formed part of further work on T cells in Graves' hyperthyroidism and ophthalmopathy.

Sequencing used peripheral blood mononuclear cells (PBMCs), obtained at new diagnosis, from a patient treated with antithyroid drugs. The receptors stem from a woman in her forties or fifties with Graves disease.

This clonotype was observed many times. The rearrangement links TRBV20-1 to TRBJ2-3; TRBD2 agrees at 13 bases. Trimming at V came to 8 bases and at J to 0 bases, leaving 14 bases not matched to a gene. CDR3 length: 18 amino acids. Germline V lookup: CDR1 DFQATT, CDR2 SNEGSKA (reference sequence). The CDR3, as DNA: TGCAGTTCCGGGTCCCCGGGACTAGCGGGAAGTAGCACAGATACGCAGTATTTT. Translated, it gives CSSGSPGLAGSSTDTQYF.

This clonotype has ten or more counts. V is TRBV12-3 or TRBV12-4 and J is TRBJ2-3, with TRBD2 identical over 9 bases. V was pared by 7 bases and J by 2 bases, with 4 bases of the junction left unmatched. The CDR3 is 14 amino acids. CDR3 residues: CASIAGGVTDTQYF. DNA for the CDR3: TGTGCCAGCATCGCGGGAGGGGTCACAGATACGCAGTATTTT.

This clonotype showed up many times. CDR3 DNA sequence: TGTGCCAGCAGTTTAGCGGGAGGGGGTAGGAATGAGCAGTTCTTC. As protein: CASSLAGGGRNEQFF. V gene TRBV28 combines with J gene TRBJ2-1; 9 positions match TRBD2. Germline V gene lookup returns CDR1 MDHEN and CDR2 SYDVKM. V was clipped by 2 bases and J by 7 bases; unmatched bases: 6. This CDR3 contains 15 residues.

This clonotype showed up many times. The chain recombines TRBV28 with TRBJ2-1, with 8 bases fitting TRBD2. The CDR3 has 15 residues. Unmatched junction bases numbered 4, after V lost 5 bases and J lost 1 base. The germline CDR1 and CDR2 sequences are MDHEN and SYDVKM. This CDR3 reads CASSIGTSSYNEQFF. CDR3 DNA sequence: TGTGCCAGCAGTATTGGGACTAGTTCCTACAATGAGCAGTTCTTC.

A few counts support this clonotype. The genes are TRBV28 and TRBJ2-7, with D perhaps being TRBD1 or TRBD2 (5 bases each). Trimming pared 0 bases from V and 6 bases from J, leaving 15 bases between. CDR3 size: 15 residues. The V gene's germline CDR1 is MDHEN and CDR2 SYDVKM. CDR3 DNA: TGTGCCAGCAGTTTATGGACAGCGGATATGGTCGAGCAGTACTTC. Translating it yields CASSLWTADMVEQYF.

With regard to this clonotype: Being one base from a much bigger clone, this may be a read error. Likely a read error: the CDR3 ends without its conserved phenylalanine or tryptophan. The chain recombines TRBV27 with TRBJ2-7, with 7 nucleotides matching TRBD1. Germline CDR1 is MNHEY and CDR2 is SMNVEV (reference sequence). V was clipped by 5 bases and J by 4 bases; unmatched bases: 8. The CDR3 length is 14 residues. The CDR3 DNA is TGTGCCAGCAGTCGGGACATCAGGGGGTACGAGCAGTACCTC. Amino acid sequence: CASSRDIRGYEQYL.

This clonotype was counted between two and nine times. CDR3 in amino acids: CASSITGGAGTEAFF. The CDR3 coding sequence is TGTGCCAGTAGTATAACAGGGGGCGCAGGCACTGAAGCTTTCTTT. This chain uses TRBV19 with TRBJ1-1; 9 nucleotides align to TRBD1. Per germline, CDR1 LNHDA and CDR2 SQIVND (reference sequence). This CDR3 region has 15 residues. The V gene end was trimmed by 2 bases and the J gene end by 4 bases; junction bases not matched to a gene: 5.

The V call is TRBV19, the J call TRBJ1-5; D perhaps matches TRBD1 (5 bases). Per the germline V gene, CDR1 is LNHDA and CDR2 is SQIVND (reference sequence). V lost 4 bases, J lost 3 bases, and 10 bases lay in between. The CDR3 has 14 amino acids. Here the CDR3 reads CASSNQDINQPQHF. Here the CDR3 DNA reads TGTGCCAGTAGTAATCAGGACATCAATCAGCCCCAGCATTTT. The full variable domain, completed using reference TRBV19 and TRBJ1-5, is DGGITQSPKYLFRKEGQNVTLSCEQNLNHDAMYWYRQDPGQGLRLIYYSQIVNDFQKGDIAEGYSVSREKKESFPLTVTSAQKNPTAFYLCASSNQDINQPQHFGDGTRLSIL.

This clonotype was found a few times. Without the conserved terminal phenylalanine or tryptophan, this CDR3 likely stems from a read error. V usage is TRBV28 and J usage is TRBJ1-4; D is unclear. CDR1 and CDR2 from the germline V gene are MDHEN and SYDVKM. The CDR3 sequence is 16 residues long. V lost 5 bases, J lost 8 bases, and 21 bases lay in between. This CDR3 reads CASSTPRGLGLEKLFL. The CDR3 bases are TGTGCCAGCAGTACACCCCGGGGATTGGGGTTGGAAAAACTGTTTCTT.

This clonotype was counted between two and nine times. CDR3 protein: CAGFTPGRTDTQYF. In DNA form, the CDR3 reads TGTGCCGGCTTTACTCCGGGGCGCACAGATACGCAGTATTTT. This chain links TRBV6-1 with TRBJ2-3; D may match TRBD1 or TRBD2 (5 bases each). CDR3 length equals 14 residues. CDR1 is MNHNS and CDR2 is SASEGT in the germline V gene. Trimming took 11 bases from V and 1 from J, leaving 16 bases between them.

The rearrangement joins TRBV7-9 to TRBJ2-7, with 7 nucleotides matching TRBD1. Germline V gives CDR1 SEHNR, CDR2 FQNEAQ (reference sequence). The CDR3 totals 15 residues. V gave up 5 bases and J gave up 2 bases; unmatched junction bases: 9. The CDR3, as DNA: TGTGCCAGCAGCCAAGGGGCACAGGGGACCTACGAGCAGTACTTC. Translating it yields CASSQGAQGTYEQYF. The full variable domain, its missing parts supplied by reference TRBV7-9 and TRBJ2-7, is DTGVSQNPRHKITKRGQNVTFRCDPISEHNRLYWYRQTLGQGPEFLTYFQNEAQLEKSRLLSDRFSAERPKGSFSTLEIQRTEQGDSAMYLCASSQGAQGTYEQYFGPGTRLTVT.

This clonotype was counted between two and nine times. V usage is TRBV2 and J usage is TRBJ2-7; 8 positions agree with TRBD2. The CDR3 covers 13 residues. With V trimmed by 9 bases and J by 2 bases, 6 bases remained unmatched. Germline V gene lookup returns CDR1 SNHLY and CDR2 FYNNEI. CDR3 amino acids: CARTQREPYEQYF. The CDR3 coding sequence is TGTGCCAGAACCCAGCGGGAGCCCTACGAGCAGTACTTC.

The chain recombines TRBV27 with TRBJ2-2; D is tentatively TRBD1 or TRBD2 (5 bases each). The V end lost 3 bases, the J end lost 7 bases, and 15 bases lay between the germline ends. Germline CDR1 reads MNHEY; CDR2 reads SMNVEV (reference sequence). The CDR3 length is 15 residues. The CDR3 DNA sequence: TGTGCCAGCAGTTTGTCGTGGGGCGCGGGCGGGGAGCTGTTTTTT. Translated: CASSLSWGAGGELFF.

Many counts were recorded for this clonotype. The chain couples TRBV5-1 to TRBJ2-1; D remains ambiguous. The CDR3 runs 13 residues. In germline, CDR1 is SGHRS, CDR2 YFSETQ. V was trimmed by 2 bases and J by 9 bases, leaving 12 bases between them. This chain's CDR3 is CASSLAESTEQFF. CDR3 in DNA: TGCGCCAGCAGCTTAGCAGAATCTACTGAGCAGTTCTTC.

This clonotype came up a few times. The chain links TRBV28 to TRBJ1-1, with a possible D match to TRBD1 (6 bases). V dropped 4 bases and J dropped 4 bases, with 25 bases sitting between them. Germline CDR1 is MDHEN and CDR2 is SYDVKM. The CDR3 covers 18 residues. In DNA form, the CDR3 reads TGTGCCAGCAGTTCCACAAAGACAGGCTGGGTTTCGGGCACTGAAGCTTTCTTT. Translating gives CASSSTKTGWVSGTEAFF. The whole variable domain, filled in from reference TRBV28 and TRBJ1-1, reads DVKVTQSSRYLVKRTGEKVFLECVQDMDHENMFWYRQDPGLGLRLIYFSYDVKMKEKGDIPEGYSVSREKKERFSLILESASTNQTSMYLCASSSTKTGWVSGTEAFFGQGTRLTVV.

The chain uses TRBV27 and TRBJ2-1; 16 bases map to TRBD2. CDR1 and CDR2 (germline): MNHEY, SMNVEV (reference sequence). With V trimmed by 2 bases and J by 8 bases, 3 bases remained unmatched. The CDR3 sequence is 16 residues long. The CDR3, as DNA: TGTGCCAGCAGTTTAGCTGGGACTAGCGGGAGGGATGAGCAGTTCTTC. It is translated as CASSLAGTSGRDEQFF.

This clonotype was observed at least ten times. The V and J genes are TRBV2 and TRBJ2-1; D is unresolved. The CDR3 is made up of 15 amino acids. Per germline, CDR1 SNHLY and CDR2 FYNNEI. The V and J ends lost 1 base and 2 bases respectively, with 9 bases between them. CDR3 DNA sequence: TGTGCCAGCAGTGAAGTTGGGTCAGCCTACAATGAGCAGTTCTTC. The encoded protein is CASSEVGSAYNEQFF.

This clonotype was observed many times. The rearrangement joins TRBV28 to TRBJ1-1; TRBD1 might be the D (5 bases). The CDR3 is 15 amino acids. Germline V CDR1 and CDR2: MDHEN, SYDVKM. Trimming shortened V by 7 bases and J by 2 bases, and 17 bases separated the two germline ends. This chain's CDR3 is CASTIGTVANTEAFF. The CDR3 DNA is TGTGCCAGCACGATTGGGACGGTGGCAAACACTGAAGCTTTCTTT.

The chain couples TRBV6-4 to TRBJ2-5; 8 positions agree with TRBD1. Losses at the gene ends were 7 bases for V and 3 bases for J; bases not matched to a gene: 7. This CDR3 region has 14 residues. The V gene's germline CDR1 is MRHNA and CDR2 SNTAGT. As DNA, the CDR3 is TGTGCCAGCATCCCGGGACAGGCAGAAGAGACCCAGTACTTC. It is translated as CASIPGQAEETQYF.

This clonotype was seen ten or more times. This chain connects TRBV5-6 to TRBJ1-1, with D unclear. Germline V lookup: CDR1 SGHDT, CDR2 YYEEEE. CDR3 length equals 16 residues. Trimming shortened V by 8 bases and J by 5 bases, and 25 bases separated the two germline ends. The CDR3 DNA follows: TGTGCCAGGAGAGGTCAATTGGAGGCCCTGCGGACTGAAGCTTTCTTT. Translating gives CARRGQLEALRTEAFF.